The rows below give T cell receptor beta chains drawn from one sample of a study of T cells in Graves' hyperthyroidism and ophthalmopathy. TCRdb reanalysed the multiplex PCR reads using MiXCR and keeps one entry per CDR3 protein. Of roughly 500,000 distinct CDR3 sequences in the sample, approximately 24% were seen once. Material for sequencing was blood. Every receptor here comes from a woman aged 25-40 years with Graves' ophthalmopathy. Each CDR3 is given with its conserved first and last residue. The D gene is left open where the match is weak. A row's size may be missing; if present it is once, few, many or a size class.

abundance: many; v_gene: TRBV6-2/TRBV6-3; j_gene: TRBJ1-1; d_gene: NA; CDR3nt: TGTGCCAGCAGTTACGCATCGACAGCACCCTCGGGGGACACTGAAGCTTTCTTT; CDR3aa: CASSYASTAPSGDTEAFF
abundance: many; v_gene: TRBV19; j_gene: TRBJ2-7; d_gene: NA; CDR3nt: TGTGCCAGTAGTCCCCACTTCTCGGGATACGAGCAGTACTTC; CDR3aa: CASSPHFSGYEQYF
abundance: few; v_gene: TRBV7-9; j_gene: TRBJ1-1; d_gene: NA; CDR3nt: TGTGCCAGCAGCCCAGGGCCTGAAGCTTTCTTT; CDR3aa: CASSPGPEAFF
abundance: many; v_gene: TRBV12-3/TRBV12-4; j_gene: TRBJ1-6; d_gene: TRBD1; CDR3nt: TGTGCCAGCAGGTTAAAAGGGGGCCTGGGATCACCCCTCCACTTT; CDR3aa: CASRLKGGLGSPLHF
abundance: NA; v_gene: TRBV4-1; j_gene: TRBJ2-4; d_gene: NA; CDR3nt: TGCGCCAGCAGCCGGGGACCGCAGGAGAGTCTAGCCAAAAACATTCAGTACTTC; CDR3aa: CASSRGPQESLAKNIQYF
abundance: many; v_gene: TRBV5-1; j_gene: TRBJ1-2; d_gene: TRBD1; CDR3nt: TGTGCCAGCAGCTTAACAGGGGACTATGGCTACACCTTC; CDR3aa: CASSLTGDYGYTF
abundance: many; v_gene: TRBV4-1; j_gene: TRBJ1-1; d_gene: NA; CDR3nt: TGCGCCAGCAGCCATCCCCTGAGGGCAGCGAGTGAAGCTTTCTTT; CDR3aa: CASSHPLRAASEAFF
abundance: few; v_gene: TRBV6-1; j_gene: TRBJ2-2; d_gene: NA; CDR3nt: TGTGCCAGCAGAGCGAGAGACAGAATTAACACCGGGGAGCTGTTTTTT; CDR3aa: CASRARDRINTGELFF
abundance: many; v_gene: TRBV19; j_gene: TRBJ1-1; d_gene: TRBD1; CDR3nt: TGTGCCAGTATGGACAGGGTCGATCGGTTCACTGAAGCTTTCTTT; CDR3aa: CASMDRVDRFTEAFF
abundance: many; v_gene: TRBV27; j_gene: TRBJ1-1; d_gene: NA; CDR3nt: TGTGCCAGCAGTTTATCGGAAGTAGGGCAGGACACTGAAGCTTTCTTT; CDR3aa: CASSLSEVGQDTEAFF
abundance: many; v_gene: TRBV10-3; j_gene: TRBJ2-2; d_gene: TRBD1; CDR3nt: TGTGCCATCAGTGAAACAGGGGGCACCGGGGAGCTGTTTTTT; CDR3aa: CAISETGGTGELFF
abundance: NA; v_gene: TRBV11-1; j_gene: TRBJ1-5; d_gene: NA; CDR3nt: TGTGCCAGCAGCGGTTCGACCAAAGGACGGCACAATCAGCCCCAGCATTTT; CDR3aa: CASSGSTKGRHNQPQHF
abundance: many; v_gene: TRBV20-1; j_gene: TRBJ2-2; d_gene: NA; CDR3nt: TGCAGTGCTAGGGGCCTATTCACCGGGGAGCTGTTTTTT; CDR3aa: CSARGLFTGELFF
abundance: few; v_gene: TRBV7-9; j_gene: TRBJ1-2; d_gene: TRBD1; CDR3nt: TGTGCCAGCTCGTCCTCGACAGGGGAGGTCGGCTACACCTTC; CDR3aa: CASSSSTGEVGYTF
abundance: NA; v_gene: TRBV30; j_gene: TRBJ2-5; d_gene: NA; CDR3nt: TGTGCCTGGAGATCCAGTGAGGAGACCCAGTACTTC; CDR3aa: CAWRSSEETQYF
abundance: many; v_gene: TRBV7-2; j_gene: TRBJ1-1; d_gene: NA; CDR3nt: TGTGCCAGCAGCTCCGAGGCTTACACTGAAGCTTTCTTT; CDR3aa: CASSSEAYTEAFF
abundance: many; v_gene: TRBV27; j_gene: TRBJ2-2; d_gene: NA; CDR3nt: TGTGCCAGCAGTTTGTGGGTAGACGGGGAGCTGTTTTTT; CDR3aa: CASSLWVDGELFF
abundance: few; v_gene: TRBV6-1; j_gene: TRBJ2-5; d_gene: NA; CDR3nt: TGTGCCAGCAGTGAATTCCCCGGGTACCAAGAGACCCAGTACTTC; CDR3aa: CASSEFPGYQETQYF
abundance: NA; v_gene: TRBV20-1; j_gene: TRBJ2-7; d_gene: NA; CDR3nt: TGCAGTGCTAGAGATCTGTGGGCGGGAAGAGTATACGAGCAGTACTTC; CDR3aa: CSARDLWAGRVYEQYF
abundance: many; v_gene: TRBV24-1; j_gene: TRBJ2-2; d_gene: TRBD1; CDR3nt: TGTGCCAACCGGGCCGGACAGGGGGCTGCCGGGGAGCTGTTTTTT; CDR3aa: CANRAGQGAAGELFF
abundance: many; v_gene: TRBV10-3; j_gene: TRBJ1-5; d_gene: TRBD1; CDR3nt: TGTGCCATCAGAAAAGGGACAGGGGACAATCAGCCCCAGCATTTT; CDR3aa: CAIRKGTGDNQPQHF
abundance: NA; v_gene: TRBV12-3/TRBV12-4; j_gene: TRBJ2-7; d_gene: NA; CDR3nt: TGTGCCAGCAGTTTGTGGGGTAAGAACGAGCAGTACTTC; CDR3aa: CASSLWGKNEQYF
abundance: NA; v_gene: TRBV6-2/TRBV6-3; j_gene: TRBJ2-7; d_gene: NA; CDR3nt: TGTGCCAGCAGGGACTACACCTACGAGCAGTACTTC; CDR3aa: CASRDYTYEQYF
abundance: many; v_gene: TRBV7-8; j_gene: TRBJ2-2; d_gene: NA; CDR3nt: TGTGCCAGCAGCCGATGGGGGTCTGATACCGGGGAGCTGTTTTTT; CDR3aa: CASSRWGSDTGELFF
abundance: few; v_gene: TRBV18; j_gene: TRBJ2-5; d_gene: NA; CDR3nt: TGTGCCAGCGCGACAGACCAAGAGACCCAGTACTTC; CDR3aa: CASATDQETQYF
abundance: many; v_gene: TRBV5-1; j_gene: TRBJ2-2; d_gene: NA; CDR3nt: TGCGCCAGCAGCCCGTCGGGGGCGAACACCGGGGAGCTGTTTTTT; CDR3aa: CASSPSGANTGELFF
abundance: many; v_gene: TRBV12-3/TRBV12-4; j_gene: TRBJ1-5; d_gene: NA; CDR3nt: TGTGCCAGCAGTTCGTCCTTAAGCAATCAGCCCCAGCATTTT; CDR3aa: CASSSSLSNQPQHF
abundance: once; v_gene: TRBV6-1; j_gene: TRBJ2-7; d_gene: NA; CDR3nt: TGTGCCAGCAGTCCGGGGGGCCCTCTCCCTCGGGACGAGCAGTACTTC; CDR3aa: CASSPGGPLPRDEQYF
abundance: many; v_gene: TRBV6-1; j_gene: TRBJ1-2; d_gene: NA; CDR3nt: TGTGCCAGCAGTCTGCATGGGACCGGGACATACTATGGCTACACCTTC; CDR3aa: CASSLHGTGTYYGYTF
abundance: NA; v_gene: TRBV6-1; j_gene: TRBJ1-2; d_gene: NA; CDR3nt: TGTGCCAGCAGTGAAGCGCATGGGGGGCAAGGCTACACCTTC; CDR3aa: CASSEAHGGQGYTF
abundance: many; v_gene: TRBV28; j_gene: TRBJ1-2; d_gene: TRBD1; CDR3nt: TGTGCCAGCAGACCTGGGACAGCCTATGGCTACACCTTC; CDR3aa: CASRPGTAYGYTF
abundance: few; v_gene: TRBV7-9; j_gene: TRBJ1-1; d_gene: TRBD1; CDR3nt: TGTGCCAGCAGCGTAGGGACAGACAACACTGAAGCTTTCTTT; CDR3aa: CASSVGTDNTEAFF
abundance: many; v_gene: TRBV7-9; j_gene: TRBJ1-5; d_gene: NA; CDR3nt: TGTGCCAGCAGCTCCCAGAGTGGTGGTCAGCCCCAGCATTTT; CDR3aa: CASSSQSGGQPQHF
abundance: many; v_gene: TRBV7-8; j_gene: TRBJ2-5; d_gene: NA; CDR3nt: TGTGCCAGCAGCGACACTAGGGGGTCAGAGACCCAGTACTTC; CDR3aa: CASSDTRGSETQYF
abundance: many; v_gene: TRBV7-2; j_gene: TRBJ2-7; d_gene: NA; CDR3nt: TGTGCCAGCAGCTTAGGGACAAACACCTACGAGCAGTACTTC; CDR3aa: CASSLGTNTYEQYF
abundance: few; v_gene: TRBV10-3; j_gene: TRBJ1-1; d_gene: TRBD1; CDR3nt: TGTGCCATCAGGGGACAGGTAATGAACACTGAAGCTTTCTTT; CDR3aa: CAIRGQVMNTEAFF
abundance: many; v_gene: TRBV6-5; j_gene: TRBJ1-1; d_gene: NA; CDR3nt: TGTGCCAGCAGTTACTTACTGGGGAACACTGAAGCTTTCTTT; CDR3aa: CASSYLLGNTEAFF
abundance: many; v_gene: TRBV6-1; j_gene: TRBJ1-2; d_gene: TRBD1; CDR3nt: TGTGCCAGCAGTGAAGTGTCCTCGGTACAGGGGACTGGCTACACCTTC; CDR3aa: CASSEVSSVQGTGYTF
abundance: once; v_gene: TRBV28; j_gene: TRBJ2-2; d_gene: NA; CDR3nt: TGTGCCAGCAGTTTACTCCAAGACACCGGGGAGCTGTTTTTT; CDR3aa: CASSLLQDTGELFF
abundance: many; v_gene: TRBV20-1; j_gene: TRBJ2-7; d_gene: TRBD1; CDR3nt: TGCAGTTTTTTGACAGGGCATGATTACGAGCAGTACTTC; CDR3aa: CSFLTGHDYEQYF
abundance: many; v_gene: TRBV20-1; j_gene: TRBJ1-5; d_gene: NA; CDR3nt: TGCAGTGCTAGAGAGGGATATAGCAATCAGCCCCAGCATTTT; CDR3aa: CSAREGYSNQPQHF
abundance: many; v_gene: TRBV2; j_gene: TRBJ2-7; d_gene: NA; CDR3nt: TGTGCCAGCACGGAGATCTCCTACGAGCAGTACTTC; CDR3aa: CASTEISYEQYF
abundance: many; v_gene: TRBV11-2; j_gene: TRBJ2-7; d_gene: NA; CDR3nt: TGTGCCAGCAGCTTAATGGCGGGGGCTAACTCCTACGAGCAGTACTTC; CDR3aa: CASSLMAGANSYEQYF